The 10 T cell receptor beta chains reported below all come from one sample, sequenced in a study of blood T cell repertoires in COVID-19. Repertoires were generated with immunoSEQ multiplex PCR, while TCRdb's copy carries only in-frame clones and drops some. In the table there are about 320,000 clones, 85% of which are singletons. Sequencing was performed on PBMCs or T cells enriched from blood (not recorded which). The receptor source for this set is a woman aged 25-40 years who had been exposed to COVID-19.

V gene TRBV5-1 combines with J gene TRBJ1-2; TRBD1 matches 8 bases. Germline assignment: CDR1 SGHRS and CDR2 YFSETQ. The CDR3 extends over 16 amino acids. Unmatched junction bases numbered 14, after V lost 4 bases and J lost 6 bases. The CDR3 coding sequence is TGCGCCAGCAGCCCCGGTCCAGGGGGCAGAGGAAATGGCTACACCTTC. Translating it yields CASSPGPGGRGNGYTF.

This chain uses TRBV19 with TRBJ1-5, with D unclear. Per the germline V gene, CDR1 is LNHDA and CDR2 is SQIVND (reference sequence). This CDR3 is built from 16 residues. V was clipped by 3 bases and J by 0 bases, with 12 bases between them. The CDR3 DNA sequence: TGTGCCAGTAGTATTGAGTTAATCCATAGCAATCAGCCCCAGCATTTT. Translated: CASSIELIHSNQPQHF.

CDR3 DNA: TGTGCCAGCAGCCAAGATGGGGGCGGGGGATCACCCCTCCACTTT. It yields the protein CASSQDGGGGSPLHF. The V and J genes are TRBV4-2 and TRBJ1-6; maybe TRBD1 (6 bases). There are 15 residues in the CDR3. Germline assignment: CDR1 LGHNA and CDR2 YNFKEQ. Trimming stripped 0 bases from V and 10 bases from J, with 13 bases between.

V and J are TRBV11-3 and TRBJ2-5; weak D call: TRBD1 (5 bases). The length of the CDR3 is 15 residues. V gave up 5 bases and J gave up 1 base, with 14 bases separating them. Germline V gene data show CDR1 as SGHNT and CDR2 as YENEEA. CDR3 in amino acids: CASSHETACQETQYF. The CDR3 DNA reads TGTGCCAGCAGCCATGAGACAGCTTGCCAAGAGACCCAGTACTTC.

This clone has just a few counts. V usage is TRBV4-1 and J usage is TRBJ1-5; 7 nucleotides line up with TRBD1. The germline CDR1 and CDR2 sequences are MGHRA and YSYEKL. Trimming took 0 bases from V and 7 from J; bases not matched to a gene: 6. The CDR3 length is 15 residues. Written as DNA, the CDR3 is TGCGCCAGCAGCCAAGACCTTACAGGGGCCCAGCCCCAGCATTTT. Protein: CASSQDLTGAQPQHF.

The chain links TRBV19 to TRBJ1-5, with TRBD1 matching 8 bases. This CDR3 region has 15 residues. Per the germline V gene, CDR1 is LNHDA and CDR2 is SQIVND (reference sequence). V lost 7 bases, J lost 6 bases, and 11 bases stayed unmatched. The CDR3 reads CASTGNQGAGQPQHF. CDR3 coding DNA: TGTGCCAGTACTGGGAATCAGGGGGCTGGTCAGCCCCAGCATTTT. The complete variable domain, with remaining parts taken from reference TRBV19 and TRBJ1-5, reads DGGITQSPKYLFRKEGQNVTLSCEQNLNHDAMYWYRQDPGQGLRLIYYSQIVNDFQKGDIAEGYSVSREKKESFPLTVTSAQKNPTAFYLCASTGNQGAGQPQHFGDGTRLSIL.

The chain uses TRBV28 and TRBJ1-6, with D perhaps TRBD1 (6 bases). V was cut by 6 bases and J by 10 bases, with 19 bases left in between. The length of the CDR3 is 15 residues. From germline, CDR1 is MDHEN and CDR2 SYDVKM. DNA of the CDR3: TGTGCCAGCAGCTCCTTACAGGGCCTGGGGTCACCCCTCCACTTT. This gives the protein CASSSLQGLGSPLHF.

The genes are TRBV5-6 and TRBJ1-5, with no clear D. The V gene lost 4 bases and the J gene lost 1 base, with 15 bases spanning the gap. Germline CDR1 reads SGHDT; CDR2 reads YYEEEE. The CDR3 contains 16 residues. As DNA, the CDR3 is TGTGCCAGCAGCCGCCGACCGGGGAAGAGCAATCAGCCCCAGCATTTT. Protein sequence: CASSRRPGKSNQPQHF.

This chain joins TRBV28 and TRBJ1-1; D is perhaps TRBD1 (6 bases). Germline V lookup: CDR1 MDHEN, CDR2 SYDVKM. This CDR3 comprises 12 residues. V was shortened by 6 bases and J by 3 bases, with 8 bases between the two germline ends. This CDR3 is CASRTGYTEAFF. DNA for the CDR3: TGTGCCAGCAGAACAGGGTACACTGAAGCTTTCTTT.

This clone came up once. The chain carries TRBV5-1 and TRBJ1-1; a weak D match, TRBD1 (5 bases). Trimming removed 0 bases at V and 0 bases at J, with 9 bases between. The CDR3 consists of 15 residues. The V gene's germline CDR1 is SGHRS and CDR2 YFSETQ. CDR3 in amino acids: CASSLEGYMNTEAFF. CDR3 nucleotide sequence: TGCGCCAGCAGCTTGGAGGGGTACATGAACACTGAAGCTTTCTTT.